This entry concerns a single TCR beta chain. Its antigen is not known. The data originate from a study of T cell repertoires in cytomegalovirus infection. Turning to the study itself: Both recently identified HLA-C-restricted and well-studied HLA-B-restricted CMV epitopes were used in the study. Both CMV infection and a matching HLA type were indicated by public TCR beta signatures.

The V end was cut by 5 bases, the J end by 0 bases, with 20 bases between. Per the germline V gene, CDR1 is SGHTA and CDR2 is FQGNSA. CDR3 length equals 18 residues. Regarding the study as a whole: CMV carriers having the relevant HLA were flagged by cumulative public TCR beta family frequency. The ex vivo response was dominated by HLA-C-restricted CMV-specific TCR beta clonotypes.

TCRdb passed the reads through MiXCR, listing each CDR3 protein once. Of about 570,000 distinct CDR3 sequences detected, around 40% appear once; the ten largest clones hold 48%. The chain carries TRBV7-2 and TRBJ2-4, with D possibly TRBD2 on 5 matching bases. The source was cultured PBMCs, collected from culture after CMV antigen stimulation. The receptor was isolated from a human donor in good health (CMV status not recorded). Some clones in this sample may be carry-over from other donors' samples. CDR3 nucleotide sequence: TGTGCCAGCAGCCCCCAACGGACTGGATCACTAGCCAAAAACATTCAGTACTTC. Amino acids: CASSPQRTGSLAKNIQYF. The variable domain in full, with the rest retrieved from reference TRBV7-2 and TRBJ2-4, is GAGVSQSPSNKVTEKGKDVELRCDPISGHTALYWYRQSLGQGLEFLIYFQGNSAPDKSGLPSDRFSAERTGGSVSTLTIQRTQQEDSAVYLCASSPQRTGSLAKNIQYFGAGTRLSVL.